The 27 T cell receptor beta chains listed next were all sequenced from one sample in a study of shared clonotypes between healthy human individuals. Sequencing was performed with immunoSEQ multiplex PCR; in TCRdb, only in-frame clones are kept and a portion is missing. The table has roughly 2.1 million clones, 85% to 95% seen once. The naive CD8 fraction comprised CD45RO-negative cells positively selected for CCR7 and excluded terminally differentiated effector memory CD45RA+ cells. Material for sequencing was naive CD8+ T cells from PBMCs. Receptor source: a man aged 18 to 30 in good health. Some clones in this sample may be carry-over from other donors' samples.

The rearrangement uses TRBV28 and TRBJ1-4; TRBD1 might be the D (6 bases). The CDR3 runs 15 residues. Trimming stripped 7 bases from V and 8 bases from J, with 20 bases between. Per the germline V gene, CDR1 is MDHEN and CDR2 is SYDVKM. This CDR3 is CASNPSRDMGEKLFF. Here the CDR3 DNA reads TGTGCCAGCAACCCAAGCCGGGACATGGGCGAAAAACTGTTTTTT.

The rearrangement links TRBV6-1 to TRBJ2-1; D may correspond to TRBD1 or TRBD2 (5 bases each). The CDR3 contains 15 residues. Trimming took 6 bases from V and 2 from J, leaving 14 bases between them. Germline CDR1 is MNHNS and CDR2 is SASEGT. CDR3 sequence: CASSPGQGAYNEQFF. CDR3 coding DNA: TGTGCCAGCAGCCCCGGTCAGGGAGCCTACAATGAGCAGTTCTTC.

The rearrangement links TRBV28 to TRBJ1-4, with 9 bases that match TRBD1. V dropped 6 bases and J dropped 7; count of bases not matched to a gene: 9. The CDR3 spans 15 residues. Per germline, CDR1 MDHEN and CDR2 SYDVKM. This CDR3 reads CASRRRTGVFEKLFF. The CDR3 DNA reads as TGTGCCAGCAGGCGGAGGACAGGGGTTTTTGAAAAACTGTTTTTT.

In this sample, this clone turned up once. J is TRBJ1-1 and V is TRBV10-3; D not certain. V was clipped by 2 bases and J by 4 bases, with 11 bases between them. Looked up from germline, CDR1 is ENHRY and CDR2 is SYGVKD. CDR3 length: 14 amino acids. The CDR3 is CAISEGSYGTEAFF. CDR3 nucleotide sequence: TGTGCCATCAGTGAGGGTTCATACGGCACTGAAGCTTTCTTT.

The chain is built from TRBV19 and TRBJ1-5, with D maybe TRBD1 (5 bases). The germline CDR1 and CDR2 sequences are LNHDA and SQIVND (reference sequence). V was clipped by 7 bases and J by 1 base, with 14 bases between them. The CDR3 sequence is 15 residues long. CDR3 nucleotide sequence: TGTGCCAGTACCCCCTTCAGGGTCAGCAATCAGCCCCAGCATTTT. Its translation: CASTPFRVSNQPQHF.

There are a few counts of this clone. The J gene is TRBJ1-2, the V gene TRBV30, with unresolved D. The CDR3 extends over 12 amino acids. The ends were cut back, 5 bases at V and 4 bases at J, with 11 bases in the middle. Germline V lookup: CDR1 GTSNPN, CDR2 SVGIG (reference sequence). The CDR3 DNA is TGTGCCTGGTTGGACTGGAGCTATGGCTACACCTTC. As protein: CAWLDWSYGYTF.

The chain uses TRBV10-1 and TRBJ2-2; TRBD1 agrees at 8 bases. This CDR3 has 15 amino acids. Looked up from germline, CDR1 is WNHNN and CDR2 is SYGVQD (reference sequence). Unmatched junction bases numbered 6, after V lost 5 bases and J lost 4 bases. The CDR3 reads CASSPGGSGTGELFF. The CDR3 DNA sequence: TGCGCCAGCAGTCCAGGGGGCTCGGGCACCGGGGAGCTGTTTTTT.

The chain combines TRBV7-8 with TRBJ1-1, with a possible D match to TRBD1 (6 bases). The CDR3 covers 14 residues. From germline, CDR1 is SGHVS and CDR2 FQNEAQ. V lost 2 bases and J lost 2, with 9 bases in between. The CDR3, as DNA: TGTGCCAGCAGCTTACAGGACAGTAACACTGAAGCTTTCTTT. Translated: CASSLQDSNTEAFF.

The V call is TRBV6-5, the J call TRBJ2-3, with D perhaps TRBD1 or TRBD2 (5 bases each). The V gene's germline CDR1 is MNHEY and CDR2 SVGAGI. The CDR3 length is 13 residues. Trimming took 8 bases from V and 1 from J, leaving 10 bases between them. CDR3 DNA sequence: TGTGCCAGCCGGGACCGCCGCACAGATACGCAGTATTTT. Translation: CASRDRRTDTQYF.

J is TRBJ2-2 and V is TRBV19; TRBD2 agrees at 14 bases. Germline V gene data show CDR1 as LNHDA and CDR2 as SQIVND (reference sequence). V lost 3 bases and J lost 3; bases outside the gene matches: 3. The CDR3 sequence is 17 residues long. The CDR3, as DNA: TGTGCCAGTAGTATGGGACTAGCGGGAGAATACACCGGGGAGCTGTTTTTT. The encoded protein is CASSMGLAGEYTGELFF.

This chain joins TRBV29-1 and TRBJ2-3; 13 bases agree with TRBD2. This CDR3 is built from 15 residues. J was trimmed by 6 bases and V by 6 bases; bases with no gene match: 9. CDR1 and CDR2 (germline): SQVTM, ANQGSEA. Here the CDR3 reads CSVGGTSGNWDTQYF. Written as DNA, the CDR3 is TGCAGCGTCGGCGGGACTAGCGGGAATTGGGATACGCAGTATTTT.

The chain joins TRBV5-1 to TRBJ2-2; D is ambiguous. The CDR3 has 16 amino acids. Looked up from germline, CDR1 is SGHRS and CDR2 is YFSETQ. The germline V and J ends were trimmed by 0 bases and 5 bases, with 14 bases remaining between them. CDR3 sequence: CASSLEVTLGTGELFF. In DNA form, the CDR3 reads TGCGCCAGCAGCTTGGAGGTCACCCTGGGGACCGGGGAGCTGTTTTTT. Full variable domain (rest looked up from reference TRBV5-1 and TRBJ2-2): KAGVTQTPRYLIKTRGQQVTLSCSPISGHRSVSWYQQTPGQGLQFLFEYFSETQRNKGNFPGRFSGRQFSNSRSEMNVSTLELGDSALYLCASSLEVTLGTGELFFGEGSRLTVL.

The rearrangement joins TRBV27 to TRBJ2-2; D remains unclear. The length of the CDR3 is 14 residues. Germline CDR1 MNHEY, CDR2 SMNVEV (reference sequence). Trimming shortened V by 6 bases and J by 7 bases, and 15 bases separated the two germline ends. CDR3 DNA: TGTGCCAGCAGCCCCCTGGGTTGGAGCGGGGAGCTGTTTTTT. Translated, it gives CASSPLGWSGELFF.

V usage is TRBV4-1 and J usage is TRBJ2-1, with D hard to call. V was cut by 0 bases and J by 1 base, with 7 bases left in between. This CDR3 contains 15 residues. Germline loops: CDR1 MGHRA, CDR2 YSYEKL. The CDR3 DNA follows: TGCGCCAGCAGCCAAGAAAAGGGATCCTACAATGAGCAGTTCTTC. Protein: CASSQEKGSYNEQFF.

V and J are TRBV9 and TRBJ2-1, with TRBD2 as a possible D gene (6 bases). The CDR3 extends over 14 amino acids. V lost 7 bases and J lost 7, with 18 bases in between. From germline, CDR1 is SGDLS and CDR2 YYNGEE. The CDR3 protein is CASGLEGIGNEQFF. The CDR3 bases are TGTGCCAGCGGCCTGGAGGGCATCGGGAATGAGCAGTTCTTC.

J is TRBJ1-2 and V is TRBV7-9, with TRBD1 identical over 10 bases. The CDR3 runs to 16 residues. Trimming cost V 4 bases and J 2 bases; bases outside gene matches: 7. Germline V gene sequence: CDR1 SEHNR, CDR2 FQNEAQ (reference sequence). CDR3 DNA sequence: TGTGCCAGCAGCTCGCCGACAGGGGGCTTCAACTATGGCTACACCTTC. This translates into CASSSPTGGFNYGYTF. Variable domain in full (rest from reference TRBV7-9 and TRBJ1-2): DTGVSQNPRHKITKRGQNVTFRCDPISEHNRLYWYRQTLGQGPEFLTYFQNEAQLEKSRLLSDRFSAERPKGSFSTLEIQRTEQGDSAMYLCASSSPTGGFNYGYTFGSGTRLTVV.

The V and J genes are TRBV29-1 and TRBJ2-1, with 13 bases that match TRBD2. Germline V lookup: CDR1 SQVTM, CDR2 ANQGSEA. This CDR3 has 19 amino acids. The junction had 15 bases not matched to a gene; V was cut back by 7 bases and J by 0 bases. DNA of the CDR3: TGCAGCGCCGGAGGGGGACTAGCGGGAAAAAAGAGCTCCTACAATGAGCAGTTCTTC. It codes for CSAGGGLAGKKSSYNEQFF.

This chain connects TRBV4-3 to TRBJ1-2; D unresolved. V gave up 0 bases and J gave up 5 bases, with 13 bases separating them. CDR1 is LGHNA, CDR2 YSLEER, per germline. This CDR3 has 15 residues. The CDR3 is CASSQERWMMYGYTF. CDR3 nucleotide sequence: TGCGCCAGCAGCCAAGAGAGATGGATGATGTATGGCTACACCTTC.

On this clone itself: The same CDR3 can be traced to other DNA sequences in this sample. The genes are TRBV7-9 and TRBJ1-5; no definite D call. Trimming took 4 bases from V and 7 from J, leaving 8 bases between them. CDR3 length: 12 amino acids. The V gene's germline CDR1 is SEHNR and CDR2 FQNEAQ (reference sequence). CDR3: CASSSPGQPQHF. The DNA for the CDR3 is TGTGCCAGCAGCTCCCCGGGCCAGCCCCAGCATTTT.

This chain uses TRBV6-6 with TRBJ2-7; 8 bases fit TRBD1. The CDR3 length is 13 residues. The trim removed 5 bases at V and 3 bases at J, leaving 3 bases unmatched. Per germline, CDR1 MNHNY and CDR2 SVGAGI (reference sequence). The CDR3, as DNA: TGTGCCAGCAGTGCCGGGACAGGCTACGAGCAGTACTTC. This sequence encodes CASSAGTGYEQYF.

This rearrangement joins TRBV5-5 to TRBJ2-7; D might be TRBD2 (6 bases). Trimming shortened V by 3 bases and J by 4 bases, and 20 bases separated the two germline ends. Germline V gives CDR1 SGHKS, CDR2 YYEKEE (reference sequence). There are 16 residues in the CDR3. The CDR3 reads CASSSRGLHSIYEQYF. The CDR3 DNA reads as TGTGCCAGCAGCTCCCGAGGACTACATTCAATTTACGAGCAGTACTTC.

Details on this clone: The same CDR3 arises from other DNA sequences in this sample as well. The rearrangement uses TRBV7-9 and TRBJ1-1, with D perhaps matching TRBD1 (5 bases). Trimming pared 4 bases from V and 0 bases from J, leaving 12 bases between. CDR3 size: 15 residues. Germline assignment: CDR1 SEHNR and CDR2 FQNEAQ (reference sequence). The CDR3 protein is CASSSRQLMNTEAFF. DNA for the CDR3: TGTGCCAGCAGCTCCCGACAGCTCATGAACACTGAAGCTTTCTTT.

The chain joins TRBV7-3 to TRBJ2-2; no definite D call. The CDR3 contains 12 residues. Germline V gene sequence: CDR1 SGHTA, CDR2 FQGTGA. V lost 8 bases, J lost 7 bases, and 11 bases lay in between. The CDR3 DNA follows: TGTGCCAGCGCCTCAAGTGGCGGGGAGCTGTTTTTT. It codes for CASASSGGELFF.

The V and J genes are TRBV29-1 and TRBJ2-7; TRBD2 is a possible D gene (6 bases). Trimming removed 7 bases at V and 2 bases at J, with 18 bases between. The CDR3 has 14 residues. Germline V gene lookup returns CDR1 SQVTM and CDR2 ANQGSEA. The CDR3: CSGLGGDGTYEQYF. Here the CDR3 DNA reads TGCAGCGGATTAGGAGGGGACGGAACCTACGAGCAGTACTTC.

This clone was observed once. The genes are TRBV5-1 and TRBJ2-2; 7 nucleotides align to TRBD2. The germline V gene has CDR1 SGHRS and CDR2 YFSETQ. With V trimmed by 0 bases and J by 7 bases, 15 bases remained unmatched. CDR3 size: 18 residues. CDR3 sequence: CASSLAGSGEGLNGELFF. The CDR3, as DNA: TGCGCCAGCAGCTTGGCCGGATCGGGGGAGGGCCTTAACGGGGAGCTGTTTTTT.

The gene calls are TRBV12-1 and TRBJ1-2. TRBV12-1 is a recognized pseudogene. The CDR3 spans 15 residues. The CDR3 DNA reads TGTGCCAGCAGCTTTCTCCACGACGCTAACTATGGCTACACCTTC. This translates into CASSFLHDANYGYTF.

CDR3 protein: CASRMNRQGYEQYF. The CDR3 coding sequence is TGTGCCAGCAGGATGAACCGGCAGGGCTACGAGCAGTACTTC. V and J are TRBV6-1 and TRBJ2-7; D might be TRBD1 (5 bases). Between the trimmed V and J ends, which lost 6 bases and 3 bases, there was a span of 15 bases. The CDR3 contains 14 residues. CDR1 is MNHNS, CDR2 SASEGT, per germline.